The sequence of this T cell receptor (beta chain) was determined in a study of blood T cell repertoires in COVID-19. For the study at large: Sources were T cells, B-cell-depleted T cells, or PBMCs; the material itself was cDNA or gDNA.

Trimming removed 4 bases from V and 5 bases from J; junction bases left unmatched: 8. The CDR3 consists of 15 residues. CDR1 SGDLS and CDR2 YYNGEE come from the germline V gene. Here immunoSEQ multiplex PCR was the method, and the copy in TCRdb shows in-frame clones only, minus some. The repertoire has 300,000 to 350,000 clones, approximately 90% of them found once; the top ten carry under 3.5%. The sample was peripheral blood. The V and J genes are TRBV9 and TRBJ2-5, with TRBD2 identical over 10 bases. The clonotype comes from a woman aged 18 to 35 who had recovered from COVID-19. The CDR3 DNA follows: TGTGCCAGCAGCTCAGGGGCTAGCGGGGGTGAGACCCAGTACTTC. Translated, it gives CASSSGASGGETQYF. Full variable domain (remainder filled in from reference TRBV9 and TRBJ2-5): DSGVTQTPKHLITATGQRVTLRCSPRSGDLSVYWYQQSLDQGLQFLIQYYNGEERAKGNILERFSAQQFPDLHSELNLSSLELGDSALYFCASSSGASGGETQYFGPGTRLLVL.